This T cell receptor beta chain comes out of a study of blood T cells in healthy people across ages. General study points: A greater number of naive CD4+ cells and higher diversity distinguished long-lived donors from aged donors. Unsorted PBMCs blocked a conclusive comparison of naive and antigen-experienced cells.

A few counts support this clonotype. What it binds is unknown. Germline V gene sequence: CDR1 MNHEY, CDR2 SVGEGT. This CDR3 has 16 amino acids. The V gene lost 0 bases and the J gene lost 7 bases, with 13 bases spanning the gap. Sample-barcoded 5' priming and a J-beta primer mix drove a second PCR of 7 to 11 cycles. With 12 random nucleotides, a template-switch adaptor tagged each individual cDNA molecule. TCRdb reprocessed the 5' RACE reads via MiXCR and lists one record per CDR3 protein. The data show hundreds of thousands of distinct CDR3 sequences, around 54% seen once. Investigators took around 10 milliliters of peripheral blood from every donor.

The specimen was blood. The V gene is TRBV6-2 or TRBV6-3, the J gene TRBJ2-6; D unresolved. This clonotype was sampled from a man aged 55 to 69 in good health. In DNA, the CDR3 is TGTGCCAGCAGTTACTCGGTGGAGACCAGAGCCAACGTCCTGACTTTC. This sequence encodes CASSYSVETRANVLTF.